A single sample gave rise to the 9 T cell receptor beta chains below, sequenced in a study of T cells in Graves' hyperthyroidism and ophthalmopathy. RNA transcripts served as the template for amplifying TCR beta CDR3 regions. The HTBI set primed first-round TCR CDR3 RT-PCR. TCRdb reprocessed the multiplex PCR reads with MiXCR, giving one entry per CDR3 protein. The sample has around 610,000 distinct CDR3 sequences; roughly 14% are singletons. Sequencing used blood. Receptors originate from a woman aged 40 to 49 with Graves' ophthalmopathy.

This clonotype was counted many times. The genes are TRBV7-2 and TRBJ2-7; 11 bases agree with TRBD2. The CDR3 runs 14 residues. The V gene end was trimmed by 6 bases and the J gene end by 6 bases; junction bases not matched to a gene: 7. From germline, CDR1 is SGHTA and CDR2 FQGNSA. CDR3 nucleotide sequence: TGTGCCAGCAGTGTAGCGGGAGGGCCCTTCGAGCAGTACTTC. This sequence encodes CASSVAGGPFEQYF.

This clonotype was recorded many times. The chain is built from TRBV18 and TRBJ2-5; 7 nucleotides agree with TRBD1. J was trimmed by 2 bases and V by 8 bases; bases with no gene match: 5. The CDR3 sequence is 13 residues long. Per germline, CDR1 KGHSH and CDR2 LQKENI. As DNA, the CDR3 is TGTGCCAGCAGTCCGGGACAGCAAGAGACCCAGTACTTC. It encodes CASSPGQQETQYF.

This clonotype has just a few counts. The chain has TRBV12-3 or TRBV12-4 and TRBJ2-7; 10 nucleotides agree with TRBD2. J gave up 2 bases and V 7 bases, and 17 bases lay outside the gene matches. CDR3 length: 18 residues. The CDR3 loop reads CASKYRLAGVVQAYEQYF. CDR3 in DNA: TGTGCCAGCAAATACCGTCTAGCGGGAGTGGTCCAAGCCTACGAGCAGTACTTC.

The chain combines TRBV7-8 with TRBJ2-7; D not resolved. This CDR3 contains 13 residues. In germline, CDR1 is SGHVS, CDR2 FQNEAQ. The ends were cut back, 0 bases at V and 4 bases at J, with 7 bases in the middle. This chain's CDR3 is CASSLASQYEQYF. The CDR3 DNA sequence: TGTGCCAGCAGCTTAGCTAGTCAGTACGAGCAGTACTTC. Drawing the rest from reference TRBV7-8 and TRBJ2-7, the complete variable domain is GAGVSQSPRYKVAKRGQDVALRCDPISGHVSLFWYQQALGQGPEFLTYFQNEAQLDKSGLPSDRFFAERPEGSVSTLKIQRTQQEDSAVYLCASSLASQYEQYFGPGTRLTVT.

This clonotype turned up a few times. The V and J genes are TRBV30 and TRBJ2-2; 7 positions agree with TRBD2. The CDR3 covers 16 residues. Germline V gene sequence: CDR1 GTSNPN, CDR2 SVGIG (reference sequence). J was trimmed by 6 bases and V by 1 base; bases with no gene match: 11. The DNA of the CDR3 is TGTGCCTGGAGTGCCTATCTAGCGGAACACGCCGGGGAGCTGTTTTTT. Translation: CAWSAYLAEHAGELFF.

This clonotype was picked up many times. CDR3 sequence reads: CAWSEANYGYTF. The CDR3 DNA reads as TGTGCCTGGTCGGAAGCTAACTATGGCTACACCTTC. V gene TRBV30 combines with J gene TRBJ1-2; the D is unclear. This CDR3 region has 12 residues. Germline V gives CDR1 GTSNPN, CDR2 SVGIG (reference sequence). Trimming removed 5 bases at V and 0 bases at J, with 7 bases between.

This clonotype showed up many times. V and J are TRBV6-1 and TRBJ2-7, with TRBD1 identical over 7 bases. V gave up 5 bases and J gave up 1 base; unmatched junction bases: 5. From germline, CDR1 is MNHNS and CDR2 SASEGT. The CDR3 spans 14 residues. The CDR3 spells CASSPYRGSYEQYF. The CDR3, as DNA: TGTGCCAGCAGTCCGTACAGGGGATCCTACGAGCAGTACTTC.

In DNA form, the CDR3 reads TGTGCCAGCAGTTACTCAGGCGTCAGGGAGACCCAGTACTTC. Protein sequence: CASSYSGVRETQYF. The chain uses TRBV6-5 and TRBJ2-5; D gene ambiguous. The V gene lost 0 bases and the J gene lost 5 bases, with 10 bases spanning the gap. The CDR3 consists of 14 residues. Germline loops: CDR1 MNHEY, CDR2 SVGAGI.

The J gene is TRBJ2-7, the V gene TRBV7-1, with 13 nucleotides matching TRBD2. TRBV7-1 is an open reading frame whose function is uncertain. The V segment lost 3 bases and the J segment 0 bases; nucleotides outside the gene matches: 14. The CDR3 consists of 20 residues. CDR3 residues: CASSSGRGGLAGKLSYEQYF. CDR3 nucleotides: TGTGCCAGCAGCTCGGGACGGGGGGGACTAGCGGGAAAACTCTCCTACGAGCAGTACTTC.